The 18 T cell receptor beta chains below all came from one sample that was sequenced in a study of blood T cell repertoires in COVID-19 (TCRdb year 2020). The library relied on the immunoSEQ multiplex PCR assay. This immuneACCESS table, as held by TCRdb, lists in-frame sequences with V and J called but not all clones. Of the missing ones, under half trace to an unresolved V gene in checked studies; the others have no known cause. The sample includes 150,000 to 200,000 clones, with about nine tenths observed a single time. The ten largest clones capture about 1.9% of the sample. Specimen: peripheral blood. The receptors originated from a man aged 18 to 29 who had recovered from COVID-19.

This clone has only a few counts. The chain recombines TRBV7-9 with TRBJ2-7; a possible D gene is TRBD1 (5 bases). CDR3 length: 13 amino acids. V lost 5 bases and J 3 bases, leaving 11 bases between the germline ends. Germline V lookup: CDR1 SEHNR, CDR2 FQNEAQ (reference sequence). The DNA for the CDR3 is TGTGCCAGCAGCCTCAGACAGAACTACGAGCAGTACTTC. It is translated as CASSLRQNYEQYF. The full variable domain, rest sourced from reference TRBV7-9 and TRBJ2-7, is DTGVSQNPRHKITKRGQNVTFRCDPISEHNRLYWYRQTLGQGPEFLTYFQNEAQLEKSRLLSDRFSAERPKGSFSTLEIQRTEQGDSAMYLCASSLRQNYEQYFGPGTRLTVT.

This sequence joins TRBV30 and TRBJ1-1; D is undetermined. Germline values: CDR1 GTSNPN, CDR2 SVGIG (reference sequence). V was cut by 2 bases and J by 4 bases, with 5 bases left in between. This CDR3 comprises 11 residues. For the CDR3, the DNA is TGTGCCTGGAGTTCCCTCACTGAAGCTTTCTTT. Its protein is CAWSSLTEAFF.

The chain joins TRBV2 to TRBJ1-1; no reliable D call. The CDR3 is made up of 11 amino acids. Germline V gene data show CDR1 as SNHLY and CDR2 as FYNNEI. V lost 6 bases and J 4 bases, leaving 6 bases between the germline ends. The CDR3 region has the DNA TGTGCCAGCAGAGGAGGCACTGAAGCTTTCTTT. This gives the protein CASRGGTEAFF. Full variable domain (missing parts from reference TRBV2 and TRBJ1-1): EPEVTQTPSHQVTQMGQEVILRCVPISNHLYFYWYRQILGQKVEFLVSFYNNEISEKSEIFDDQFSVERPDGSNFTLKIRSTKLEDSAMYFCASRGGTEAFFGQGTRLTVV.

The chain employs TRBV29-1 and TRBJ1-2; a weak D match, TRBD1 (6 bases). The V end was cut by 1 base, the J end by 2 bases, with 17 bases between. This CDR3 is built from 16 residues. Germline CDR1 reads SQVTM; CDR2 reads ANQGSEA. CDR3: CSVEGRGGGANYGYTF. The CDR3, as DNA: TGCAGCGTTGAAGGCCGAGGTGGGGGGGCGAACTATGGCTACACCTTC. Together with reference TRBV29-1 and TRBJ1-2, the CDR3 gives the full variable domain: SAVISQKPSRDICQRGTSLTIQCQVDSQVTMMFWYRQQPGQSLTLIATANQGSEATYESGFVIDKFPISRPNLTFSTLTVSNMSPEDSSIYLCSVEGRGGGANYGYTFGSGTRLTVV.

The gene calls are TRBV5-1 and TRBJ2-7, with 12 nucleotides matching TRBD2. CDR3 length equals 16 residues. Trimming cost V 4 bases and J 6 bases; bases outside gene matches: 11. Germline loops: CDR1 SGHRS, CDR2 YFSETQ. For the CDR3, the DNA is TGCGCCAGCAGCGCCGCAGGAGGACTAGCGGGAATCGAGCAGTACTTC. Protein: CASSAAGGLAGIEQYF.

This clone has a single count. The chain links TRBV2 to TRBJ1-1; D gene ambiguous. Trimming took off 5 bases at V and 1 base at J, with 8 bases between the two ends. The germline gives CDR1 SNHLY, CDR2 FYNNEI. The CDR3 sequence is 13 residues long. The CDR3 region is CASSKTPNTEAFF. The CDR3 nucleotides read TGTGCCAGCAGTAAAACACCGAACACTGAAGCTTTCTTT.

The chain employs TRBV20-1 and TRBJ2-7; 11 bases map to TRBD2. The V segment lost 3 bases and the J segment 4 bases; nucleotides outside the gene matches: 5. Germline V lookup: CDR1 DFQATT, CDR2 SNEGSKA (reference sequence). The length of the CDR3 is 14 residues. Here the CDR3 reads CSASTTSGSYEQYF. The CDR3 DNA sequence: TGCAGTGCTAGTACTACTAGCGGGAGTTACGAGCAGTACTTC.

J is TRBJ2-5 and V is TRBV6-5; 11 bases are a match to TRBD2. Per the germline V gene, CDR1 is MNHEY and CDR2 is SVGAGI. There are 14 residues in the CDR3. V dropped 5 bases and J dropped 5; count of bases not matched to a gene: 4. CDR3 protein: CASSLAGGRETQYF. The CDR3, as DNA: TGTGCCAGCAGTCTAGCGGGAGGAAGGGAGACCCAGTACTTC.

The CDR3 loop is CASSLRAGVNEKLFF. CDR3 in DNA: TGTGCCAGCAGCTTGAGGGCAGGGGTTAATGAAAAACTGTTTTTT. The chain recombines TRBV5-6 with TRBJ1-4; TRBD1 is a possible D gene (6 bases). Germline V gene sequence: CDR1 SGHDT, CDR2 YYEEEE. The CDR3 covers 15 residues. The V end lost 1 base, the J end lost 4 bases, and 11 bases lay between the germline ends.

The CDR3, as DNA: TGTGCCAGCAGCTTCACAGGCTCTGGAAACACCATATATTTT. This sequence encodes CASSFTGSGNTIYF. The V gene is TRBV13, the J gene TRBJ1-3; tentatively, D is TRBD1 (5 bases). The CDR3 extends over 14 amino acids. The V end was cut by 3 bases, the J end by 0 bases, with 6 bases between. Germline V gene sequence: CDR1 PRHDT, CDR2 FYEKMQ (reference sequence).

The J gene is TRBJ2-5, the V gene TRBV9; 8 bases align to TRBD2. Germline CDR1 SGDLS, CDR2 YYNGEE. The CDR3 is 16 residues long. With V trimmed by 0 bases and J by 0 bases, 4 bases remained unmatched. CDR3 residues: CASSVGTGGNQETQYF. The DNA for the CDR3 is TGTGCCAGCAGCGTAGGGACGGGAGGGAACCAAGAGACCCAGTACTTC.

The chain employs TRBV28 and TRBJ1-6; TRBD1 might be the D (5 bases). Per germline, CDR1 MDHEN and CDR2 SYDVKM. The CDR3 sequence is 12 residues long. The V end was cut by 4 bases, the J end by 10 bases, with 8 bases between. CDR3 bases: TGTGCCAGCAGTTCGGGGGGATCACCCCTCCACTTT. This encodes CASSSGGSPLHF.

This clone was counted a single time. V and J are TRBV6-2 or TRBV6-3 and TRBJ1-6; no reliable D call. The CDR3 contains 16 residues. Germline V gene lookup returns CDR1 MNHEY and CDR2 SVGEGT. V was trimmed by 5 bases and J by 0 bases, leaving 11 bases between them. This CDR3 is CASSPLRSSYNSPLHF. CDR3 in DNA: TGTGCCAGCAGTCCCCTGCGGAGCTCCTATAATTCACCCCTCCACTTT.

This chain joins TRBV6-5 and TRBJ2-7, with D possibly TRBD2 on 6 matching bases. The CDR3 spans 14 residues. Trimming shortened V by 8 bases and J by 5 bases, and 19 bases separated the two germline ends. Per germline, CDR1 MNHEY and CDR2 SVGAGI. The CDR3 sequence is CASLEDGRKNEQYF. The DNA of the CDR3 is TGTGCCAGCCTTGAGGACGGGAGAAAGAACGAGCAGTACTTC.

The chain combines TRBV19 with TRBJ2-1, with TRBD2 as a possible D gene (6 bases). The CDR3 is 16 residues long. Germline V lookup: CDR1 LNHDA, CDR2 SQIVND (reference sequence). Trimming shortened V by 5 bases and J by 3 bases, and 17 bases separated the two germline ends. As DNA, the CDR3 is TGTGCCAGTAGTTTGTCCCCGGGAGACTTCTACAATGAGCAGTTCTTC. It yields the protein CASSLSPGDFYNEQFF. The full variable domain, its missing parts supplied by reference TRBV19 and TRBJ2-1, is DGGITQSPKYLFRKEGQNVTLSCEQNLNHDAMYWYRQDPGQGLRLIYYSQIVNDFQKGDIAEGYSVSREKKESFPLTVTSAQKNPTAFYLCASSLSPGDFYNEQFFGPGTRLTVL.

This chain joins TRBV4-2 and TRBJ2-3; TRBD2 matches 13 bases. The junction had 12 bases not matched to a gene; V was cut back by 0 bases and J by 3 bases. This CDR3 contains 20 residues. Per germline, CDR1 LGHNA and CDR2 YNFKEQ. CDR3 residues: CASSQEGPISTSGRTDTQYF. The CDR3 DNA reads as TGTGCCAGCAGCCAAGAAGGGCCTATCTCGACTAGCGGGAGGACAGATACGCAGTATTTT.

The sample holds a few counts of this clone. In DNA, the CDR3 is TGTGCCAGCAGTTACTCGACAGGGGCTGAAGCTTTCTTT. Encoded protein: CASSYSTGAEAFF. The chain joins TRBV6-5 to TRBJ1-1; 8 bases are a match to TRBD1. The CDR3 sequence is 13 residues long. Germline values: CDR1 MNHEY, CDR2 SVGAGI. V was clipped by 0 bases and J by 6 bases; unmatched bases: 0.

This chain joins TRBV5-4 and TRBJ2-5; D possibly corresponds to TRBD1 (5 bases). The CDR3 covers 17 residues. The ends were cut back, 1 base at V and 1 base at J, with 17 bases in the middle. Germline-derived CDR1 and CDR2 are SGHNT and YYREEE (reference sequence). CDR3 amino acids: CASSLTFYAQGQETQYF. CDR3 in DNA: TGTGCCAGCAGCTTGACTTTTTATGCCCAGGGCCAAGAGACCCAGTACTTC.